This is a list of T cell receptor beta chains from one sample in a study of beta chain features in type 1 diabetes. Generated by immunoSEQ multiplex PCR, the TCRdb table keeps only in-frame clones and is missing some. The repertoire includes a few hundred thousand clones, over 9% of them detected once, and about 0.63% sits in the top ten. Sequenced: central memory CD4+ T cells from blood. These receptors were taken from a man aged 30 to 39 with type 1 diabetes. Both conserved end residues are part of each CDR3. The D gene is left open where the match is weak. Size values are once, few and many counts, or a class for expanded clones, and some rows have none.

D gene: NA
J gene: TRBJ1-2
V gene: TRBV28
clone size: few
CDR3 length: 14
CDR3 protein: CASLLGGLGYGYTF
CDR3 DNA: TGTGCCAGTCTCTTGGGGGGCCTAGGCTATGGCTACACCTTC

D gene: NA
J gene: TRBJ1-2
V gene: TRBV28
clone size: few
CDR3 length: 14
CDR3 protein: CASSLGDITYGYTF
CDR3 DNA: TGTGCCAGCAGTTTAGGTGACATAACCTATGGCTACACCTTC

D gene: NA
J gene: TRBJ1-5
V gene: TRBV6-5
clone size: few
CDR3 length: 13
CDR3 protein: CASSEGEYQPQHF
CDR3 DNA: TGTGCCAGCAGTGAAGGGGAGTATCAGCCCCAGCATTTT

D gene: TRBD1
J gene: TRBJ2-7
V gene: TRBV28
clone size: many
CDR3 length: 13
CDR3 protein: CASNGQGGYEQYF
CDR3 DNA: TGTGCCAGCAACGGACAGGGAGGCTACGAGCAGTACTTC

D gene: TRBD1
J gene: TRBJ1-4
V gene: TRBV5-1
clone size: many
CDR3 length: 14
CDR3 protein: CASGPGQGGEKLFF
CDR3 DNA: TGCGCCAGCGGTCCGGGACAGGGAGGTGAAAAACTGTTTTTT

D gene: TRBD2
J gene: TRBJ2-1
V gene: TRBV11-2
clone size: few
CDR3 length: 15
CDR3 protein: CASSSTSGRINEQFF
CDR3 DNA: TGTGCCAGCAGCTCCACTAGCGGGAGGATCAATGAGCAGTTCTTC

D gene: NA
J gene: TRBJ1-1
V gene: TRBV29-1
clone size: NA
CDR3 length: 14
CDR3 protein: CSVDRSQMNTEAFF
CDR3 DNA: TGCAGCGTTGATAGGTCACAGATGAACACTGAAGCTTTCTTT

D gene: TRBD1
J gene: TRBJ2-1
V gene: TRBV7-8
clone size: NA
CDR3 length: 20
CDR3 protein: CASSLETQGVGTPLVNEQFF
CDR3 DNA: TGTGCCAGCAGCTTAGAGACCCAGGGGGTTGGTACCCCCTTAGTGAATGAGCAGTTCTTC

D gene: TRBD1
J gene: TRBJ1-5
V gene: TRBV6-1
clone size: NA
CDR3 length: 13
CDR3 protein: CATNRGSNQPQHF
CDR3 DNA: TGTGCCACCAACAGGGGTAGCAATCAGCCCCAGCATTTT

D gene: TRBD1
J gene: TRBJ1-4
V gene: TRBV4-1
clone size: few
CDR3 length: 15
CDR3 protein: CASSKQDRGGEKLFF
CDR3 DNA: TGCGCCAGCAGCAAACAAGACAGGGGTGGAGAAAAACTGTTTTTT

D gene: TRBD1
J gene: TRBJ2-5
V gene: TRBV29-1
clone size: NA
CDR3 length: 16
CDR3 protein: CSVTAWGQSSQETQYF
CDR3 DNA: TGCAGCGTTACAGCGTGGGGACAGAGTTCCCAAGAGACCCAGTACTTC

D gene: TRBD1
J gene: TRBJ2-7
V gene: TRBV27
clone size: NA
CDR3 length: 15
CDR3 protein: CASSLYLDRVDEQYF
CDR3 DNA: TGTGCCAGCAGTTTATATCTGGACAGGGTTGACGAGCAGTACTTC

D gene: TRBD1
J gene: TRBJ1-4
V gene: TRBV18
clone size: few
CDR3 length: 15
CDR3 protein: CASSPEGQGFEKLFF
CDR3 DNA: TGTGCCAGCTCACCGGAGGGACAGGGTTTTGAAAAACTGTTTTTT

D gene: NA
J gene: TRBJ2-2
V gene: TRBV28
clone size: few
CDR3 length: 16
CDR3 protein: CASSFRFRVGTGELFF
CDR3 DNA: TGTGCCAGCAGTTTCCGCTTCAGGGTTGGGACCGGGGAGCTGTTTTTT

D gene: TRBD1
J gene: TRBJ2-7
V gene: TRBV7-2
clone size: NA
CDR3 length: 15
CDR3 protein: CASSPRTGQAYEQYF
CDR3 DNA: TGTGCCAGCAGCCCCCGGACAGGGCAAGCCTACGAGCAGTACTTC

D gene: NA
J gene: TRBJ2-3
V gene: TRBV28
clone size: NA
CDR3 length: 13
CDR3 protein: CASSLGTVDTQYF
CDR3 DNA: TGTGCCAGCAGTTTGGGGACTGTAGATACGCAGTATTTT

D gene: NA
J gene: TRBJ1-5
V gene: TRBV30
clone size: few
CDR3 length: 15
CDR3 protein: CAWSVWDVSNQPQHF
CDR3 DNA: TGTGCCTGGAGTGTATGGGACGTTAGCAATCAGCCCCAGCATTTT

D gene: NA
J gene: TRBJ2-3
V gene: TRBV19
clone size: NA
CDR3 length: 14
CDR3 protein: CASTADGFTDTQYF
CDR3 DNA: TGTGCCAGTACCGCGGACGGATTCACAGATACGCAGTATTTT

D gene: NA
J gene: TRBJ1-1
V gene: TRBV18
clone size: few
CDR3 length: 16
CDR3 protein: CASSPLYPVSDTEAFF
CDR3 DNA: TGTGCCAGCTCACCACTGTACCCGGTTTCTGACACTGAAGCTTTCTTT

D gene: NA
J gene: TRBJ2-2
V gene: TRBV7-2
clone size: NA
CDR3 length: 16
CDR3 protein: CASSLVRVPNTGELFF
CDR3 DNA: TGTGCCAGCAGCTTAGTGCGGGTGCCGAACACCGGGGAGCTGTTTTTT

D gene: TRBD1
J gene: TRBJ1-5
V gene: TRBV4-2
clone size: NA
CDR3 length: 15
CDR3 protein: CASSLRDRDHQPQHF
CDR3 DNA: TGTGCCAGCAGCCTCCGGGACAGGGACCATCAGCCCCAGCATTTT

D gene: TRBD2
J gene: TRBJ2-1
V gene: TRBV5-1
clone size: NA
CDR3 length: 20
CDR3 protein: CASSFTAGLAGAPSYNEQFF
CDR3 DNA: TGCGCCAGCAGTTTCACCGCGGGACTAGCGGGAGCCCCCTCCTACAATGAGCAGTTCTTC

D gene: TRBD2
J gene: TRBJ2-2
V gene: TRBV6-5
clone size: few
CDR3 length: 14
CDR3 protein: CASGSSGKVGELFF
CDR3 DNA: TGTGCCAGCGGTTCCAGCGGGAAAGTCGGGGAGCTGTTTTTT

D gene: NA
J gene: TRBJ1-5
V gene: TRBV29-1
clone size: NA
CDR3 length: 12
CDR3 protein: CSVEVMGQPQHF
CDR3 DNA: TGCAGCGTTGAGGTCATGGGTCAGCCCCAGCATTTT

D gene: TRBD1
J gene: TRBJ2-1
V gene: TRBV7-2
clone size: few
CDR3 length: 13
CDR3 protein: CASSFQGVNEQFF
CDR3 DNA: TGTGCCAGCAGCTTTCAGGGGGTTAATGAGCAGTTCTTC

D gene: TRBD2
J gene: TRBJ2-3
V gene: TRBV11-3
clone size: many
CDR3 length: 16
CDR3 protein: CASSPLQREPPDTQYF
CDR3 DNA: TGTGCCAGCAGCCCCCTCCAGCGGGAGCCCCCCGATACGCAGTATTTT

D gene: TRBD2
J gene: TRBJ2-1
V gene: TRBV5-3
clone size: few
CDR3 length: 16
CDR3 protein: CARRPETSRPYNEQFF
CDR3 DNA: TGTGCCAGAAGGCCGGAGACTAGCAGACCATACAATGAGCAGTTCTTC

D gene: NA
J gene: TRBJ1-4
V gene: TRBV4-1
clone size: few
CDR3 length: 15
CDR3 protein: CASSPDGEGNEKLFF
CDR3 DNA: TGCGCCAGCAGCCCCGACGGGGAGGGTAATGAAAAACTGTTTTTT